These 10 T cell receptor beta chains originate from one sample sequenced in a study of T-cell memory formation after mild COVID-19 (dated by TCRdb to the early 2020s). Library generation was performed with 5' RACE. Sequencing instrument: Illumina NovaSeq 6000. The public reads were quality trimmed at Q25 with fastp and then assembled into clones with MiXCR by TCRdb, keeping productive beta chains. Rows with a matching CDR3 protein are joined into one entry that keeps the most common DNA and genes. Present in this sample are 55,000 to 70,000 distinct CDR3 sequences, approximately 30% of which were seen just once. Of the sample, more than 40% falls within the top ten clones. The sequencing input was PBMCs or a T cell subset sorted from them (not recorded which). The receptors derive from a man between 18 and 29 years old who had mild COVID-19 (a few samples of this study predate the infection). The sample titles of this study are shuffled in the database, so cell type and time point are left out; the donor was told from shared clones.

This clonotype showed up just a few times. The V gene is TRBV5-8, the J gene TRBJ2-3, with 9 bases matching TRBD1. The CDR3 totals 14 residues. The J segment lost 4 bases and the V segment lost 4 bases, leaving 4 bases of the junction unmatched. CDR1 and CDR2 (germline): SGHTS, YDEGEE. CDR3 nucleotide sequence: TGTGCCAGCAGCGGGGACAGGGTGGCAGATACGCAGTATTTT. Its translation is CASSGDRVADTQYF.

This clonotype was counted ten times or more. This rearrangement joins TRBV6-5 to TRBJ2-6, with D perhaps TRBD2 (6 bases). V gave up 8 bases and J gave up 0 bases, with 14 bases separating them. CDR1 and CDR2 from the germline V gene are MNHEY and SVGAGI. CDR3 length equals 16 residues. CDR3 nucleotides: TGTGCCAGCCATACCGGCGGGGTCTCTGGGGCCAACGTCCTGACTTTC. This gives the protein CASHTGGVSGANVLTF.

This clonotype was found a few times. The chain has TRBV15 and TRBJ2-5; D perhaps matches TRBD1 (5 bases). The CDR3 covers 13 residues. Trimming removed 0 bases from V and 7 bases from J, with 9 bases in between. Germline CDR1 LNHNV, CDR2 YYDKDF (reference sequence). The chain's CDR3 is CATSREGVGTQYF. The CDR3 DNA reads TGTGCCACCAGCAGAGAAGGGGTGGGGACCCAGTACTTC.

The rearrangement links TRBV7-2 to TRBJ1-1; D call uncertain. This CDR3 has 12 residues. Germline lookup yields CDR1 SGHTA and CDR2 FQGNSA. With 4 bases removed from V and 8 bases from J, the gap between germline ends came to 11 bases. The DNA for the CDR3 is TGTGCCAGCAGCTACCGAAACTGGGAAGCTTTCTTT. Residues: CASSYRNWEAFF.

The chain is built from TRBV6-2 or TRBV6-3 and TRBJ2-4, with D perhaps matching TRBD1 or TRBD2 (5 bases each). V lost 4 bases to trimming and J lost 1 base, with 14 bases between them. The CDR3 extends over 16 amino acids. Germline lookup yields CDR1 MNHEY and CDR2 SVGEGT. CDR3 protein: CASSSGQGGAKNIQYF. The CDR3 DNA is TGTGCCAGCAGTTCAGGACAAGGCGGGGCCAAAAACATTCAGTACTTC.

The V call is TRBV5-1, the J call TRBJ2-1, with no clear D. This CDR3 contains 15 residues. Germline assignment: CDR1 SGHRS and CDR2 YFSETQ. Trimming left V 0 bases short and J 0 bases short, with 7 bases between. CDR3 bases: TGCGCCAGCAGCTTGGAGGAAAGCTCCTACAATGAGCAGTTCTTC. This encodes CASSLEESSYNEQFF.

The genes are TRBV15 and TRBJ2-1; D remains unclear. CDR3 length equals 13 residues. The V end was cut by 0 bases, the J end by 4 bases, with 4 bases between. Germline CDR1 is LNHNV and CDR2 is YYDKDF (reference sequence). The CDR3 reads CATSRDGYNEQFF. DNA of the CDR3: TGTGCCACCAGCAGAGATGGGTACAATGAGCAGTTCTTC.

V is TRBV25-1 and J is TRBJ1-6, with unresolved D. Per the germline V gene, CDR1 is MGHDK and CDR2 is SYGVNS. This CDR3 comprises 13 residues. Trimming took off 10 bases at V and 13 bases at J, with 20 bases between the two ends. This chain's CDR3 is CATPPRMAGPLHF. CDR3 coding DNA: TGTGCCACACCTCCCCGGATGGCCGGGCCCCTCCACTTT.

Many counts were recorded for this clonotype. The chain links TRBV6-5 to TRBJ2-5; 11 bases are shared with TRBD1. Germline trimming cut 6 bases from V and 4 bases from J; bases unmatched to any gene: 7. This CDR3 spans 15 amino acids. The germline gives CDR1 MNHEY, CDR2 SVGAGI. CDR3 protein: CASSSTGTGGETQYF. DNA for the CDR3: TGTGCCAGCAGCTCTACCGGGACAGGGGGAGAGACCCAGTACTTC.

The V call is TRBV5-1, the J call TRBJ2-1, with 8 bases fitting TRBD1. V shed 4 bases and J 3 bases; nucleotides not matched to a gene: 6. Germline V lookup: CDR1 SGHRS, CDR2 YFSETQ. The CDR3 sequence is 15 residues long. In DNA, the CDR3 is TGCGCCAGCAGCCTCCGGGACAGGCTCTACAATGAGCAGTTCTTC. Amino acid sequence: CASSLRDRLYNEQFF.